The 29 T cell receptor beta chains below all came from one sample that was sequenced in a study of shared clonotypes between healthy human individuals. The assay was immunoSEQ multiplex PCR, and TCRdb's table has in-frame clones only and misses some. The repertoire holds about 2.3 million clones, 85% to 95% seen once, with 0.3% to 0.4% in the top ten. Material: naive CD4+ T cells from PBMCs. Subset here: CD45RA+ positively selected. Receptors originate from a man aged 18 to 29 in good health. Some clones in this sample may be carry-over from other donors' samples.

This chain links TRBV6-6 with TRBJ1-1; 10 bases align to TRBD1. Trimming at V came to 6 bases and at J to 3 bases, leaving 10 bases not matched to a gene. Germline CDR1 MNHNY, CDR2 SVGAGI (reference sequence). The CDR3 runs to 16 residues. CDR3 sequence: CASRLDRGEKDTEAFF. In DNA, the CDR3 is TGTGCCAGCAGATTGGACAGGGGGGAGAAGGACACTGAAGCTTTCTTT.

This chain joins TRBV27 and TRBJ2-7, with TRBD2 matching 7 bases. This CDR3 region has 14 residues. CDR1 is MNHEY, CDR2 SMNVEV, per germline (reference sequence). The junction had 9 bases not matched to a gene; V was cut back by 4 bases and J by 6 bases. The CDR3 nucleotides read TGTGCCAGCAGTTCGCTACGGGGGGTACGCGAGCAGTACTTC. Protein product: CASSSLRGVREQYF.

J is TRBJ2-5 and V is TRBV11-3, with 11 bases aligning to TRBD2. Germline values: CDR1 SGHNT, CDR2 YENEEA. The CDR3 has 15 amino acids. The J segment lost 4 bases and the V segment lost 4 bases, leaving 5 bases of the junction unmatched. Here the CDR3 reads CASSYRLAGIETQYF. The CDR3 nucleotides are TGTGCCAGCAGCTACCGACTAGCGGGAATAGAGACCCAGTACTTC.

The table lists this clone with a count of one. The genes are TRBV18 and TRBJ2-7; D remains unclear. In germline, CDR1 is KGHSH, CDR2 LQKENI. This CDR3 spans 14 amino acids. V lost 3 bases and J 3 bases, leaving 12 bases between the germline ends. The CDR3 nucleotides are TGTGCCAGCTCACCTCCAGCGAGGCACTACGAGCAGTACTTC. This encodes CASSPPARHYEQYF.

This chain joins TRBV19 and TRBJ1-1; D gene uncertain. Germline assignment: CDR1 LNHDA and CDR2 SQIVND (reference sequence). The CDR3 covers 14 residues. V was trimmed by 6 bases and J by 5 bases, leaving 16 bases between them. The CDR3 DNA is TGTGCCAGTAGCTCGGTCAGAGGTTTAACTGAAGCTTTCTTT. Translating it yields CASSSVRGLTEAFF.

The chain joins TRBV28 to TRBJ1-2; TRBD1 agrees at 8 bases. Germline-derived CDR1 and CDR2 are MDHEN and SYDVKM. The CDR3 extends over 17 amino acids. V gave up 5 bases and J gave up 0 bases; unmatched junction bases: 11. CDR3 region: CASSAPGTGFPNYGYTF. The CDR3 region has the DNA TGTGCCAGCAGTGCCCCCGGGACAGGTTTCCCTAACTATGGCTACACCTTC.

This chain joins TRBV6-1 and TRBJ1-5; possible D gene TRBD1, 5 bases. This CDR3 comprises 13 residues. The germline V gene encodes CDR1 MNHNS and CDR2 SASEGT. V was clipped by 5 bases and J by 3 bases, with 8 bases between them. In DNA form, the CDR3 reads TGTGCCAGCAGTAAGGACAACAATCAGCCCCAGCATTTT. Translating it yields CASSKDNNQPQHF.

The chain has TRBV11-3 and TRBJ1-1; maybe TRBD1 (5 bases). Germline V gives CDR1 SGHNT, CDR2 YENEEA. This CDR3 region has 12 residues. The germline V and J ends were trimmed by 3 bases and 8 bases, with 10 bases remaining between them. The CDR3 here is CASSLGGEEAFF. The CDR3 bases are TGTGCCAGCAGCTTGGGGGGGGAGGAAGCTTTCTTT.

The chain couples TRBV5-4 to TRBJ2-3, with a possible D match to TRBD2 (6 bases). Trimming removed 4 bases at V and 1 base at J, with 13 bases between. Germline CDR1 reads SGHNT; CDR2 reads YYREEE (reference sequence). The CDR3 covers 15 residues. CDR3 DNA sequence: TGTGCCAGCAGCACCAGGGAGGAAGGCACAGATACGCAGTATTTT. This translates into CASSTREEGTDTQYF.

This clone showed up just a few times. The chain recombines TRBV27 with TRBJ2-3; D possibly corresponds to TRBD1 (6 bases). This CDR3 has 15 residues. V lost 7 bases and J lost 3, with 17 bases in between. Germline CDR1 reads MNHEY; CDR2 reads SMNVEV (reference sequence). Written as DNA, the CDR3 is TGTGCCAGCACCAAACAGGGCCCGCTAACAGATACGCAGTATTTT. Amino acid sequence: CASTKQGPLTDTQYF.

The chain has TRBV9 and TRBJ2-7, with 12 bases lining up with TRBD2. From germline, CDR1 is SGDLS and CDR2 YYNGEE. V gave up 0 bases and J gave up 6 bases; unmatched junction bases: 10. There are 17 residues in the CDR3. The CDR3 DNA sequence: TGTGCCAGCAGCGTAGCACCCCTAGCGGGAGGGCCTAGCGAGCAGTACTTC. Encoded protein: CASSVAPLAGGPSEQYF.

As for this clone: Other DNA sequences of this sample code for an identical CDR3. The chain recombines TRBV2 with TRBJ2-2; D remains ambiguous. The V gene lost 6 bases and the J gene lost 0 bases, with 2 bases spanning the gap. This CDR3 region has 12 residues. CDR1 is SNHLY and CDR2 is FYNNEI in the germline V gene. The CDR3, as DNA: TGTGCCAGCAGAACGAACACCGGGGAGCTGTTTTTT. It encodes CASRTNTGELFF.

A word on this clone: No DNA is shown, since the ends of the CDR3 on it are uncertain; the CDR3 is the one TCRdb lists. The chain links TRBV12-1 to TRBJ2-7; the table's D call, TRBD2, has no DNA check behind it. TRBV12-1 is flagged as a pseudogene. From its first to its last residue, the CDR3 has 16 amino acids. CDR3 loop: CASSFGSGSSGGEQYF.

This chain links TRBV21-1 with TRBJ2-6. TRBV21-1 is described as a pseudogene. CDR3 length equals 18 residues. CDR3 protein: CASSKGAVPDSGANVLTF. DNA for the CDR3: TGTGCCAGCAGCAAAGGGGCGGTGCCGGACTCTGGGGCCAACGTCCTGACTTTC.

J is TRBJ2-7 and V is TRBV7-2, with D uncertain. The germline gives CDR1 SGHTA, CDR2 FQGNSA. Trimming left V 5 bases short and J 4 bases short, with 9 bases between. The length of the CDR3 is 12 residues. CDR3 in amino acids: CASSDQGYEQYF. As DNA, the CDR3 is TGTGCCAGCAGCGATCAAGGTTACGAGCAGTACTTC. Full variable domain (outside the CDR3, taken from reference TRBV7-2 and TRBJ2-7): GAGVSQSPSNKVTEKGKDVELRCDPISGHTALYWYRQSLGQGLEFLIYFQGNSAPDKSGLPSDRFSAERTGGSVSTLTIQRTQQEDSAVYLCASSDQGYEQYFGPGTRLTVT.

This chain links TRBV7-2 with TRBJ2-7; D gene uncertain. CDR1 and CDR2 from the germline V gene are SGHTA and FQGNSA. Deletions cut 2 bases from V and 4 bases from J, with 9 bases between. The CDR3 totals 13 residues. CDR3 DNA: TGTGCCAGCAGCTTACTGTCCGGGTACGAGCAGTACTTC. Translating gives CASSLLSGYEQYF.

Note on this clone: The identical CDR3 is also encoded by other nucleotide sequences in the sample. V and J are TRBV6-6 and TRBJ1-2, with a possible D match to TRBD1 (5 bases). This CDR3 contains 13 residues. In germline, CDR1 is MNHNY, CDR2 SVGAGI (reference sequence). The V and J ends lost 2 bases and 2 bases respectively, with 6 bases between them. The CDR3 here is CASSYDSNYGYTF. CDR3 coding DNA: TGTGCCAGCAGTTACGACAGCAACTATGGCTACACCTTC.

The rearrangement joins TRBV5-5 to TRBJ2-6; tentatively, D is TRBD1 (6 bases). This CDR3 contains 15 residues. V was trimmed by 2 bases and J by 4 bases, leaving 10 bases between them. Looked up from germline, CDR1 is SGHKS and CDR2 is YYEKEE (reference sequence). The CDR3 reads CASSFGGPGANVLTF. In DNA form, the CDR3 reads TGTGCCAGCAGCTTTGGGGGCCCCGGGGCCAACGTCCTGACTTTC.

A few counts support this clone. The chain employs TRBV6-1 and TRBJ1-1; the D is unclear. Trimming removed 7 bases at V and 7 bases at J, with 10 bases between. Germline-derived CDR1 and CDR2 are MNHNS and SASEGT. The CDR3 has 11 amino acids. The CDR3 region has the DNA TGTGCCAGCACCCGGGAGATTGAAGCTTTCTTT. This gives the protein CASTREIEAFF.

This clone was picked up one time. The J gene is TRBJ1-3, the V gene TRBV9; D is undetermined. V lost 3 bases and J lost 4, with 14 bases in between. Germline V lookup: CDR1 SGDLS, CDR2 YYNGEE. The length of the CDR3 is 15 residues. CDR3 loop: CASSGRWGEGNTIYF. DNA for the CDR3: TGTGCCAGCAGCGGCCGTTGGGGTGAGGGAAACACCATATATTTT.

The CDR3 DNA is TGTGCCAGCAGTTCCCCCTTCGCGGGGGGGAACACTGAAGCTTTCTTT. It is translated as CASSSPFAGGNTEAFF. The rearrangement joins TRBV28 to TRBJ1-1, with a tentative D call TRBD1 (5 bases). The CDR3 loop spans 16 amino acids. V dropped 4 bases and J dropped 1 base, with 16 bases sitting between them. Germline-derived CDR1 and CDR2 are MDHEN and SYDVKM.

V gene TRBV29-1 combines with J gene TRBJ1-5; a weak D match, TRBD1 (5 bases). The CDR3 loop spans 13 amino acids. Germline values: CDR1 SQVTM, CDR2 ANQGSEA. The germline V and J ends were trimmed by 6 bases and 4 bases, with 13 bases remaining between them. The CDR3 region is CSVWPGGNQPQHF. The CDR3 nucleotides read TGCAGCGTCTGGCCCGGGGGAAATCAGCCCCAGCATTTT.

The chain carries TRBV28 and TRBJ1-5; the D is unclear. The V end lost 7 bases, the J end lost 7 bases, and 14 bases lay between the germline ends. Per germline, CDR1 MDHEN and CDR2 SYDVKM. The CDR3 loop spans 13 amino acids. The CDR3 is CASNAYRGQPQHF. The CDR3 DNA sequence: TGTGCCAGCAATGCCTACAGAGGGCAGCCCCAGCATTTT.

The chain employs TRBV29-1 and TRBJ2-1; D possibly corresponds to TRBD2 (6 bases). This CDR3 is built from 15 residues. Trimming removed 6 bases at V and 5 bases at J, with 20 bases between. Germline V gene data show CDR1 as SQVTM and CDR2 as ANQGSEA. CDR3 loop: CSVCDRLGENNEQFF. The CDR3 nucleotides are TGCAGCGTATGCGATCGACTAGGAGAGAACAATGAGCAGTTCTTC.

The V call is TRBV7-3, the J call TRBJ1-1; TRBD1 is a possible D gene (5 bases). CDR1 SGHTA and CDR2 FQGTGA come from the germline V gene. This CDR3 spans 14 amino acids. V lost 3 bases to trimming and J lost 5 bases, with 13 bases between them. The CDR3 DNA follows: TGTGCCAGCAGCTTGGGGACCCTGGGGACTGAAGCTTTCTTT. Translating it yields CASSLGTLGTEAFF.

This clone has just a few counts. The gene calls are TRBV5-1 and TRBJ1-1, with D tentatively TRBD1 (6 bases). Germline V gene data show CDR1 as SGHRS and CDR2 as YFSETQ. The V and J ends lost 3 bases and 0 bases respectively, with 9 bases between them. The CDR3 has 14 residues. The DNA for the CDR3 is TGCGCCAGCAGCTATGGACAGATGAACACTGAAGCTTTCTTT. This translates into CASSYGQMNTEAFF.

This clone showed up just once. The CDR3 DNA reads as TGTGCCAGCACCACAGGGTCAGCGGGGCCCTACAATGAGCAGTTCTTC. It translates to CASTTGSAGPYNEQFF. This chain joins TRBV2 and TRBJ2-1, with D maybe TRBD2 (7 bases). The ends were cut back, 7 bases at V and 2 bases at J, with 18 bases in the middle. The CDR3 contains 16 residues. Germline-derived CDR1 and CDR2 are SNHLY and FYNNEI.

The CDR3 sequence is CASRSTGAGNTGELFF. CDR3 nucleotide sequence: TGTGCCAGCAGATCCACCGGGGCCGGGAACACCGGGGAGCTGTTTTTT. This chain joins TRBV13 and TRBJ2-2, with D perhaps assigned TRBD1 or TRBD2 (5 bases each). Germline V CDR1 and CDR2: PRHDT, FYEKMQ (reference sequence). The CDR3 is 16 residues long. V gave up 6 bases and J gave up 1 base, with 15 bases separating them. The entire variable domain, with the rest obtained from reference TRBV13 and TRBJ2-2, is as follows: AAGVIQSPRHLIKEKRETATLKCYPIPRHDTVYWYQQGPGQDPQFLISFYEKMQSDKGSIPDRFSAQQFSDYHSELNMSSLELGDSALYFCASRSTGAGNTGELFFGEGSRLTVL.

The sample holds one count of this clone. The chain couples TRBV5-1 to TRBJ1-2, with D possibly TRBD1 on 5 matching bases. The V end was cut by 0 bases, the J end by 7 bases, with 13 bases between. The CDR3 has 14 residues. The V gene's germline CDR1 is SGHRS and CDR2 YFSETQ. The CDR3 DNA reads as TGCGCCAGCAGCTTGGGCAGGGTCCCAAGTGGCTACACCTTC. Translating it yields CASSLGRVPSGYTF.